One and the same sample provided the 9 T cell receptor beta chains below, sequenced in a study of T cell responses to AZD1222 COVID-19 vaccine. Assay used: immunoSEQ multiplex PCR; TCRdb lists only in-frame clones, some missing. The sample yields 150,000 to 200,000 clones, approximately 94% seen once. The source was peripheral blood, collected 28 days after the second AZD1222 dose. The receptors derive from an adult who received the AZD1222 COVID-19 vaccine.

This clone appeared once. J is TRBJ1-1 and V is TRBV3-1 (or the pseudogene TRBV3-2); D possibly corresponds to TRBD1 (5 bases). This CDR3 is built from 15 residues. Germline V gene lookup returns CDR1 LGHDT and CDR2 YNNKEL (reference sequence). V was cut by 0 bases and J by 3 bases, with 11 bases left in between. CDR3 residues: CASSQDRVWDTEAFF. CDR3 nucleotides: TGTGCCAGCAGCCAAGACAGGGTTTGGGACACTGAAGCTTTCTTT.

The J gene is TRBJ2-3, the V gene TRBV28; 10 nucleotides agree with TRBD2. V was clipped by 6 bases and J by 1 base; unmatched bases: 16. The CDR3 extends over 19 amino acids. Germline V gene sequence: CDR1 MDHEN, CDR2 SYDVKM. The CDR3 protein is CASSPLTSGPQGGTDTQYF. The CDR3 DNA reads TGTGCCAGCAGCCCTTTGACTAGCGGGCCCCAAGGCGGCACAGATACGCAGTATTTT. Based on the CDR3 plus reference TRBV28 and TRBJ2-3, the full variable domain is DVKVTQSSRYLVKRTGEKVFLECVQDMDHENMFWYRQDPGLGLRLIYFSYDVKMKEKGDIPEGYSVSREKKERFSLILESASTNQTSMYLCASSPLTSGPQGGTDTQYFGPGTRLTVL.

The J gene is TRBJ2-5, the V gene TRBV5-4, with a tentative D call TRBD1 (6 bases). Germline-derived CDR1 and CDR2 are SGHNT and YYREEE (reference sequence). The CDR3 runs 15 residues. The ends were cut back, 0 bases at V and 1 base at J, with 10 bases in the middle. CDR3: CASSLEEDSQETQYF. Here the CDR3 DNA reads TGTGCCAGCAGCTTGGAGGAGGACAGCCAAGAGACCCAGTACTTC.

This chain links TRBV3-1 (or the pseudogene TRBV3-2) with TRBJ1-2; the D gene is possibly TRBD1 (5 bases). Germline V gives CDR1 LGHDT, CDR2 YNNKEL (reference sequence). CDR3 size: 13 residues. Trimming stripped 4 bases from V and 4 bases from J, with 10 bases between. The CDR3 DNA sequence: TGTGCCAGCAGCCCAGGGTTTACCTATGGCTACACCTTC. Translated, it gives CASSPGFTYGYTF.

The rearrangement links TRBV3-1 (or the pseudogene TRBV3-2) to TRBJ1-1, with TRBD1 matching 10 bases. The CDR3 runs to 15 residues. Germline V gene sequence: CDR1 LGHDT, CDR2 YNNKEL (reference sequence). The V segment lost 4 bases and the J segment 6 bases; nucleotides outside the gene matches: 8. Here the CDR3 DNA reads TGTGCCAGCAGCCGGGACAGGGGCCTCGCGTCTGAAGCTTTCTTT. Protein sequence: CASSRDRGLASEAFF.

The chain recombines TRBV6-5 with TRBJ1-1; D call uncertain. The V end was cut by 6 bases, the J end by 1 base, with 9 bases between. Germline V gene sequence: CDR1 MNHEY, CDR2 SVGAGI. CDR3 length equals 13 residues. CDR3 nucleotide sequence: TGTGCCAGCAGCCAGACGCAGAACACTGAAGCTTTCTTT. As protein: CASSQTQNTEAFF.

The chain carries TRBV28 and TRBJ1-2; 12 bases are shared with TRBD1. The CDR3 consists of 16 residues. Germline CDR1 is MDHEN and CDR2 is SYDVKM. Losses at the gene ends were 3 bases for V and 8 bases for J; bases not matched to a gene: 10. The CDR3 DNA reads as TGTGCCAGCAGTTTGTTCGCGGGACAGGGGGCCGGCGGCTACACCTTC. This codes for CASSLFAGQGAGGYTF.

The J gene is TRBJ2-2, the V gene TRBV10-3; 11 bases agree with TRBD1. The CDR3 consists of 16 residues. Germline loops: CDR1 ENHRY, CDR2 SYGVKD. The trim removed 3 bases at V and 4 bases at J, leaving 4 bases unmatched. The CDR3 sequence: CAISDLGTGGTGELFF. For the CDR3, the DNA is TGTGCCATCAGTGATCTCGGGACAGGGGGCACCGGGGAGCTGTTTTTT.

The rearrangement links TRBV2 to TRBJ1-1; no reliable D call. The germline V gene has CDR1 SNHLY and CDR2 FYNNEI. The CDR3 loop spans 13 amino acids. With 4 bases removed from V and 0 bases from J, the gap between germline ends came to 6 bases. The CDR3 loop is CASSVVLNTEAFF. The CDR3 region has the DNA TGTGCCAGCAGTGTGGTCCTGAACACTGAAGCTTTCTTT.